This TCR beta chain stems from a study of blood T cells in healthy people across ages. Findings and limits, study-wide: Per million T cells, TCR beta diversity dropped roughly linearly as age increased.

Turning to this clonotype: Its specificity is unknown.

Combining a sample-barcoded 5' primer with a J-beta primer mix, a second PCR ran for roughly 7 to 11 cycles. From the 5' RACE reads, TCRdb called clonotypes with MiXCR, one entry per CDR3 protein. The sample has over 1,500,000 distinct CDR3 sequences; around 50% are singletons. This CDR3 region has 14 residues. Germline-derived CDR1 and CDR2 are SGHTA and FQGNSA. The germline V and J ends were trimmed by 3 bases and 8 bases, with 16 bases remaining between them. This TCR derives from a woman in her thirties or forties in good health. Sequencing was done on a sample of blood. The chain recombines TRBV7-2 with TRBJ1-2; weak D call: TRBD1 (5 bases). The CDR3 reads CASSLYGTEGGYTF. CDR3 DNA: TGTGCCAGCAGCTTGTACGGGACGGAAGGAGGCTACACCTTC.